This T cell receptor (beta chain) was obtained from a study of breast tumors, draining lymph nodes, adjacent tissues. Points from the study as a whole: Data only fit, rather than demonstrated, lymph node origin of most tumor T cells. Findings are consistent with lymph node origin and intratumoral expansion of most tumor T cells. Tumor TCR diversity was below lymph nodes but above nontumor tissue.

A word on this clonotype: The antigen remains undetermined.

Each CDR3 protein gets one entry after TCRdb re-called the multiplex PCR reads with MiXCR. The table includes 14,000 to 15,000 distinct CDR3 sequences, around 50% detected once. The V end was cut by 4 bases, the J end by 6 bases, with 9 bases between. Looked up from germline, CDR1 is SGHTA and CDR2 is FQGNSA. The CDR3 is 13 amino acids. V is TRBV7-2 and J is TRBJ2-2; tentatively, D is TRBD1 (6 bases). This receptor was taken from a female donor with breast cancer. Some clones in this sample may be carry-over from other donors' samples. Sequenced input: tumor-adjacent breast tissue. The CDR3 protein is CASSSGVAGELFF. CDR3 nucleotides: TGTGCCAGCAGCTCAGGGGTAGCCGGGGAGCTGTTTTTT.